These 5 T cell receptor beta chains were all obtained from the same sample, sequenced in a study of shared clonotypes between healthy human individuals. Clones were sequenced by immunoSEQ multiplex PCR, and TCRdb holds only the in-frame ones, with some missing. The sample carries about 690,000 clones, roughly 87% recorded once. Sequencing was performed on memory CD8+ T cells from PBMCs. Regarding subset: CD45RO+ cells pooled with CCR7-negative TemRA cells. These receptors were collected from a man aged 18 to 29 in good health. Some clones in this sample may be carry-over from other donors' samples.

The rearrangement links TRBV7-3 to TRBJ2-1; 10 nucleotides match TRBD2. The CDR3 spans 14 residues. In germline, CDR1 is SGHTA, CDR2 FQGTGA. V lost 6 bases and J lost 6; bases outside the gene matches: 5. CDR3 region: CASSLAGAFNEQFF. CDR3 nucleotides: TGTGCCAGCAGTCTAGCGGGAGCCTTCAATGAGCAGTTCTTC.

CDR3 coding DNA: TGTGCCAGCAGCTTAGATTCCTGGGACAGGGACACTGAAGCTTTCTTT. Translation: CASSLDSWDRDTEAFF. The genes are TRBV11-1 and TRBJ1-1, with 9 bases fitting TRBD1. CDR1 is SGHAT, CDR2 FQDESV, per germline (reference sequence). The CDR3 is 16 amino acids. Losses at the gene ends were 1 base for V and 3 bases for J; bases not matched to a gene: 6.

The rearrangement joins TRBV29-1 to TRBJ1-5; D possibly corresponds to TRBD1 (6 bases). The V end lost 4 bases, the J end lost 5 bases, and 15 bases lay between the germline ends. The CDR3 runs to 14 residues. Germline V gene sequence: CDR1 SQVTM, CDR2 ANQGSEA. CDR3 nucleotide sequence: TGCAGCGTTGTTTTGGACAGTCCCCATCAGCCCCAGCATTTT. The encoded protein is CSVVLDSPHQPQHF.

The V call is TRBV4-1, the J call TRBJ1-2, with a weak D call TRBD1 (5 bases). Looked up from germline, CDR1 is MGHRA and CDR2 is YSYEKL. The CDR3 contains 13 residues. V gave up 4 bases and J gave up 7 bases, with 13 bases separating them. The CDR3 reads CASSPGAGLGYTF. For the CDR3, the DNA is TGCGCCAGCAGCCCCGGGGCAGGGCTTGGCTACACCTTC.

The rearrangement links TRBV14 to TRBJ1-1; TRBD1 is a possible D gene (6 bases). V dropped 4 bases and J dropped 4 bases, with 10 bases sitting between them. This CDR3 is built from 13 residues. In germline, CDR1 is SGHDN, CDR2 FVKESK. The chain's CDR3 is CASSPGVVTEAFF. The CDR3 DNA reads TGTGCCAGCAGCCCAGGGGTAGTCACTGAAGCTTTCTTT.